This TCR beta chain was profiled in a study of blood T cells in healthy people across ages. General study points: Aged donors had fewer naive CD4+ cells and lower diversity than long-lived donors. Among T cells, TCR beta diversity per million cells dropped roughly linearly as age rose.

Donors ranged from about 6 to 95 years old and were healthy Caucasians in Russia. This clonotype has at least ten counts. Its antigen is not known. A second PCR, run for roughly 7 to 12 cycles, used a sample-barcoded 5' primer plus a J-beta primer mix. TCRdb re-analysed the 5' RACE reads in MiXCR, keeping a single row per CDR3 protein. The data hold roughly 640,000 distinct CDR3 sequences, with approximately 30% observed a single time. This CDR3 is built from 18 residues. V lost 3 bases, J lost 0 bases, and 22 bases lay in between. Germline lookup yields CDR1 SGDLS and CDR2 YYNGEE. The TCR originated in a woman older than 75 in good health. The V and J genes are TRBV9 and TRBJ2-7; D possibly matches TRBD1 or TRBD2 (5 bases each). Sequencing used blood. The CDR3 bases are TGTGCCAGCAGCGCCCCACCCGGGGCAGCTGAAATCTCCTACGAGCAGTACTTC. Encoded protein: CASSAPPGAAEISYEQYF.